In this sample, the clone carrying this TCR beta chain turned up many times. What it binds is not known. These data belong to a study of regulatory T cells in long-lasting Graves disease. Findings of the study overall: TCR diversity was lower in persistent than newly diagnosed Graves' disease.

Noted time point: newly diagnosed GD, antithyroid drugs for less than 3 months. With RNA extracted from PBMCs as input, the TCR library was made. V dropped 0 bases and J dropped 11 bases, with 16 bases sitting between them. There are 14 residues in the CDR3. Germline V CDR1 and CDR2: SGHAT, FQNNGV. Arm-PCR of CDR3 regions with iRepertoire HTBI primers generated TCR beta libraries. Via MiXCR, TCRdb re-called the multiplex PCR reads, giving one row per CDR3 protein. The repertoire holds approximately 460,000 distinct CDR3 sequences, with roughly 15% as singletons. These data also formed part of another study, on T cells in Graves' hyperthyroidism and ophthalmopathy. This second study notes: In the first-round RT-PCR of the TCR CDR3, the HTBI primer set was used.

The clonotype was recovered from a woman aged 25 to 39 with Graves disease. V is TRBV11-2 and J is TRBJ1-1, with D unresolved. Specimen: peripheral blood mononuclear cells (PBMCs), collected at new diagnosis, from a patient treated with antithyroid drugs. The CDR3 spells CASSLDWTSLGAFF. CDR3 nucleotide sequence: TGTGCCAGCAGCTTAGATTGGACTTCTCTAGGGGCTTTCTTT.